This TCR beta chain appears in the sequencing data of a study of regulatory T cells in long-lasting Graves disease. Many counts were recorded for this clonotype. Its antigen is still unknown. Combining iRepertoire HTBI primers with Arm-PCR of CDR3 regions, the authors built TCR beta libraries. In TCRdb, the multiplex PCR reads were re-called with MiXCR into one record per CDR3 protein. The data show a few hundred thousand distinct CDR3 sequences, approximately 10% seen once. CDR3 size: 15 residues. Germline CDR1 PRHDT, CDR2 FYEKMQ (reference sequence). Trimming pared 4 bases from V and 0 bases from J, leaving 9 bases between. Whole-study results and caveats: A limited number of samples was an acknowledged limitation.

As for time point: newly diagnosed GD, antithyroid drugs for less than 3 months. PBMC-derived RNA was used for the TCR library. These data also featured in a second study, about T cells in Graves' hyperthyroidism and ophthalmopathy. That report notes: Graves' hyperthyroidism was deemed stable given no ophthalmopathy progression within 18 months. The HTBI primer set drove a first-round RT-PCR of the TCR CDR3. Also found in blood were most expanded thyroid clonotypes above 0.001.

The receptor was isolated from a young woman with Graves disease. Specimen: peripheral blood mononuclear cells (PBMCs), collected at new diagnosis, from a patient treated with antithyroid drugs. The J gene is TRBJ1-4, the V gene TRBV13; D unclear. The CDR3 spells CASSSGFATNEKLFF. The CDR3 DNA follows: TGTGCCAGCAGCTCGGGTTTCGCAACTAATGAAAAACTGTTTTTT.